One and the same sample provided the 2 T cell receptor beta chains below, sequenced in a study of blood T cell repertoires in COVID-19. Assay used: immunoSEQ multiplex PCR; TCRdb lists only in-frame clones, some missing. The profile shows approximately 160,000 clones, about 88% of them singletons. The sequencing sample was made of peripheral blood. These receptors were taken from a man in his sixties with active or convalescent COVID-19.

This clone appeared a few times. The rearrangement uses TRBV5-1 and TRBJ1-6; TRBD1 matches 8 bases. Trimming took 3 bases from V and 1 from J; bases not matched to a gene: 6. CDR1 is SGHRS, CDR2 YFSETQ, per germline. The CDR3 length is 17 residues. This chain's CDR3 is CASSSGQGSSYNSPLHF. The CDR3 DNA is TGCGCCAGCAGCTCTGGACAGGGCAGTTCCTATAATTCACCCCTCCACTTT. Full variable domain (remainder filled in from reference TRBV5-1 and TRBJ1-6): KAGVTQTPRYLIKTRGQQVTLSCSPISGHRSVSWYQQTPGQGLQFLFEYFSETQRNKGNFPGRFSGRQFSNSRSEMNVSTLELGDSALYLCASSSGQGSSYNSPLHFGNGTRLTVT.

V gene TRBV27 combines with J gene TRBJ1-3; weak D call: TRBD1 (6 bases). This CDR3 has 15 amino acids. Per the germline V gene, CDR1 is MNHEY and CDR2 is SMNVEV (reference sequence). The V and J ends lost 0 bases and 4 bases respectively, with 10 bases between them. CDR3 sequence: CASSLSWGLGNTIYF. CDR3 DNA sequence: TGTGCCAGCAGTTTATCGTGGGGGCTCGGAAACACCATATATTTT.